This T cell receptor (beta chain) was sequenced for a study of blood T cell repertoires in COVID-19. Study context: PBMCs, B-cell-depleted T cells, or T cells were the source of the cDNA or gDNA that made up the material.

TCRdb's table, derived via immunoSEQ multiplex PCR, lists solely in-frame clones and lacks some. Of some 270,000 clones detected, more than 80% appear once; the ten largest clones hold 4.1%. The V end lost 7 bases, the J end lost 7 bases, and 20 bases lay between the germline ends. The CDR3 is 15 amino acids. Per germline, CDR1 MGHDK and CDR2 SYGVNS. The sequencing input was PBMCs or T cells enriched from blood (not recorded which). This TCR was sampled from a woman aged 25 to 45 with acute COVID-19. The chain links TRBV25-1 to TRBJ2-1, with a tentative D call TRBD1 (7 bases). DNA for the CDR3: TGTGCCAGCACCCTCTCAGGGGGACTCGGGAATGAGCAGTTCTTC. Translating it yields CASTLSGGLGNEQFF.